These 32 T cell receptor beta chains share one sample of origin, sequenced in a study of CD4 T cells in relation to SARS-CoV-2 and coronaviruses. The unexposed donors gave CD4+ T cells in 2011-2018, prior to COVID-19. After roughly 9 days of culture, CD4+ T cells were isolated. The antigens of these receptors remain unknown. Profiled with immunoSEQ multiplex PCR; TCRdb holds only in-frame clones, not every one. The sample has under 20,000 clones, over 65% seen once; the top ten hold around 28%. The sample taken for sequencing was CD4+ T cells from PBMCs, cultured in vitro. The receptors were gathered from a human donor in good health.

This clone was detected a few times. V and J are TRBV30 and TRBJ2-7; D is ambiguous. The V end lost 2 bases, the J end lost 6 bases, and 8 bases lay between the germline ends. In germline, CDR1 is GTSNPN, CDR2 SVGIG (reference sequence). CDR3 length: 11 amino acids. CDR3 DNA sequence: TGTGCCTGGAGTATAGGTTCCGAGCAGTACTTC. Translation: CAWSIGSEQYF.

The V call is TRBV28, the J call TRBJ2-7; D is tentatively TRBD1 or TRBD2 (7 bases each). Germline lookup yields CDR1 MDHEN and CDR2 SYDVKM. CDR3 length: 15 residues. V lost 5 bases, J lost 3 bases, and 17 bases lay in between. The DNA for the CDR3 is TGTGCCAGCAGTGGGAGACAGGGAGGGGTCTACGAGCAGTACTTC. Amino acid sequence: CASSGRQGGVYEQYF. Full variable domain (remainder filled in from reference TRBV28 and TRBJ2-7): DVKVTQSSRYLVKRTGEKVFLECVQDMDHENMFWYRQDPGLGLRLIYFSYDVKMKEKGDIPEGYSVSREKKERFSLILESASTNQTSMYLCASSGRQGGVYEQYFGPGTRLTVT.

This chain connects TRBV19 to TRBJ1-3, with D hard to call. This CDR3 is built from 15 residues. Trimming cost V 5 bases and J 0 bases, with 11 bases left between them. Germline-derived CDR1 and CDR2 are LNHDA and SQIVND (reference sequence). The CDR3 is CASSLPASSGNTIYF. DNA for the CDR3: TGTGCCAGTAGTCTGCCCGCCAGCTCTGGAAACACCATATATTTT.

V and J are TRBV23-1 and TRBJ1-5; 8 nucleotides match TRBD1. TRBV23-1 is an ORF for which the function is uncertain. This CDR3 spans 19 amino acids. The J segment lost 0 bases and the V segment lost 6 bases, leaving 16 bases of the junction unmatched. CDR3 sequence reads: CASRGRGDRNSYSNQPQHF. CDR3 nucleotide sequence: TGCGCCAGCAGGGGAAGAGGGGACAGGAACTCTTATAGCAATCAGCCCCAGCATTTT.

The chain employs TRBV15 and TRBJ2-5; either TRBD1 or TRBD2 may supply D (7 bases each). Germline V gene data show CDR1 as LNHNV and CDR2 as YYDKDF (reference sequence). CDR3 size: 16 residues. V lost 0 bases and J lost 3, with 14 bases in between. CDR3 sequence reads: CATSRESPGGEETQYF. DNA of the CDR3: TGTGCCACCAGCAGAGAATCCCCAGGGGGGGAAGAGACCCAGTACTTC.

V gene TRBV30 combines with J gene TRBJ2-2; a weak D match, TRBD2 (5 bases). The CDR3 loop spans 15 amino acids. CDR1 and CDR2 (germline): GTSNPN, SVGIG (reference sequence). Trimming left V 0 bases short and J 5 bases short, with 13 bases between. CDR3 bases: TGTGCCTGGAGTGTGGCAGGAGGTTCTACCGGGGAGCTGTTTTTT. It specifies CAWSVAGGSTGELFF. Filled out from reference TRBV30 and TRBJ2-2, the complete variable domain reads SQTIHQWPATLVQPVGSPLSLECTVEGTSNPNLYWYRQAAGRGLQLLFYSVGIGQISSEVPQNLSASRPQDRQFILSSKKLLLSDSGFYLCAWSVAGGSTGELFFGEGSRLTVL.

This chain joins TRBV29-1 and TRBJ1-5; a weak D match, TRBD1 (5 bases). V lost 7 bases and J lost 5, with 18 bases in between. The CDR3 length is 14 residues. Per the germline V gene, CDR1 is SQVTM and CDR2 is ANQGSEA. DNA of the CDR3: TGCAGCGCCAGTGGCTCGGGGGTTGATCAGCCCCAGCATTTT. This translates into CSASGSGVDQPQHF. The entire variable domain, with the rest obtained from reference TRBV29-1 and TRBJ1-5, is as follows: SAVISQKPSRDICQRGTSLTIQCQVDSQVTMMFWYRQQPGQSLTLIATANQGSEATYESGFVIDKFPISRPNLTFSTLTVSNMSPEDSSIYLCSASGSGVDQPQHFGDGTRLSIL.

This sequence joins TRBV15 and TRBJ1-2; 7 bases map to TRBD1. The CDR3 sequence is 16 residues long. The germline CDR1 and CDR2 sequences are LNHNV and YYDKDF (reference sequence). The ends lost 5 bases at V and 3 bases at J; junction bases unmatched: 12. The CDR3 protein is CATSLNRGKVDYGYTF. The CDR3 nucleotides are TGTGCCACCAGCCTAAACAGGGGTAAAGTAGACTATGGCTACACCTTC. The full variable domain, completed using reference TRBV15 and TRBJ1-2, is DAMVIQNPRYQVTQFGKPVTLSCSQTLNHNVMYWYQQKSSQAPKLLFHYYDKDFNNEADTPDNFQSRRPNTSFCFLDIRSPGLGDTAMYLCATSLNRGKVDYGYTFGSGTRLTVV.

This clone is a singleton in its sample. The J gene is TRBJ1-1, the V gene TRBV28; D is unclear. Trimming pared 3 bases from V and 2 bases from J, leaving 4 bases between. In germline, CDR1 is MDHEN, CDR2 SYDVKM. The CDR3 loop spans 12 amino acids. The CDR3 is CASSFRNTEAFF. The CDR3 DNA follows: TGTGCCAGCAGTTTCAGAAACACTGAAGCTTTCTTT.

The chain links TRBV6-5 to TRBJ1-2; maybe TRBD1 (5 bases). Germline V gene lookup returns CDR1 MNHEY and CDR2 SVGAGI. The CDR3 extends over 15 amino acids. Trimming pared 7 bases from V and 1 base from J, leaving 16 bases between. CDR3 nucleotide sequence: TGTGCCAGCACTCCGTCAGGGAATAATAACTATGGCTACACCTTC. This translates into CASTPSGNNNYGYTF.

The chain carries TRBV11-2 and TRBJ2-1; 8 positions agree with TRBD2. The length of the CDR3 is 15 residues. Germline V gives CDR1 SGHAT, CDR2 FQNNGV. V shed 5 bases, J shed 1 base, and the junction held 4 bases outside the gene matches. In DNA, the CDR3 is TGTGCCAGCAGCCCGATAGCGGGATCCTACAATGAGCAGTTCTTC. It is translated as CASSPIAGSYNEQFF.

The chain recombines TRBV3-1 (or the pseudogene TRBV3-2) with TRBJ1-1, with 7 bases lining up with TRBD1. The germline CDR1 and CDR2 sequences are LGHDT and YNNKEL (reference sequence). This CDR3 is 13 amino acids long. V shed 4 bases and J 6 bases; nucleotides not matched to a gene: 5. The CDR3 DNA is TGTGCCAGCAGCCCCCGACAGGGCGCTGAAGCTTTCTTT. It encodes CASSPRQGAEAFF.

The chain employs TRBV6-4 and TRBJ2-2, with no clear D. CDR3 length equals 16 residues. The V end was cut by 2 bases, the J end by 7 bases, with 17 bases between. Germline CDR1 MRHNA, CDR2 SNTAGT. DNA of the CDR3: TGTGCCAGCAGTGACCTTTGGACCCCCCGCGGCGGGGAGCTGTTTTTT. It translates to CASSDLWTPRGGELFF.

The V and J genes are TRBV19 and TRBJ2-6; D gene uncertain. Trimming left V 4 bases short and J 0 bases short, with 16 bases between. Germline CDR1 reads LNHDA; CDR2 reads SQIVND (reference sequence). The CDR3 loop spans 18 amino acids. The CDR3, as DNA: TGTGCCAGTAGTAACCGACGGGTAGTAGTCTCTGGGGCCAACGTCCTGACTTTC. This translates into CASSNRRVVVSGANVLTF.

The chain links TRBV14 to TRBJ2-3, with 9 bases identical to TRBD1. V shed 1 base, J shed 3 bases, and the junction held 2 bases outside the gene matches. Germline V gene data show CDR1 as SGHDN and CDR2 as FVKESK. The CDR3 spans 15 residues. The CDR3 region has the DNA TGTGCCAGCAGCCAAGTGACAGGGGGTACAGATACGCAGTATTTT. Amino acid sequence: CASSQVTGGTDTQYF. Full variable domain (outside the CDR3, taken from reference TRBV14 and TRBJ2-3): EAGVTQFPSHSVIEKGQTVTLRCDPISGHDNLYWYRRVMGKEIKFLLHFVKESKQDESGMPNNRFLAERTGGTYSTLKVQPAELEDSGVYFCASSQVTGGTDTQYFGPGTRLTVL.

V and J are TRBV4-1 and TRBJ1-2; a possible D gene is TRBD1 (6 bases). Trimming removed 3 bases from V and 4 bases from J, with 15 bases in between. The CDR3 is made up of 15 amino acids. The germline CDR1 and CDR2 sequences are MGHRA and YSYEKL. CDR3 sequence (DNA): TGCGCCAGCAGCCAGAGGAGGGAGGGGGGCTATGGCTACACCTTC. Encoded protein: CASSQRREGGYGYTF.

This clone was seen only once. The chain couples TRBV5-1 to TRBJ1-1; D remains unclear. The V gene lost 0 bases and the J gene lost 0 bases, with 18 bases spanning the gap. This CDR3 spans 18 amino acids. CDR1 and CDR2 (germline): SGHRS, YFSETQ. In DNA, the CDR3 is TGCGCCAGCAGCTTGGGTGACAACCCAAGGACTATGAACACTGAAGCTTTCTTT. Its translation is CASSLGDNPRTMNTEAFF.

The chain links TRBV6-5 to TRBJ2-7, with 7 bases aligning to TRBD2. Germline V gene lookup returns CDR1 MNHEY and CDR2 SVGAGI. This CDR3 region has 16 residues. The junction had 9 bases not matched to a gene; V was cut back by 0 bases and J by 4 bases. CDR3 in amino acids: CASSYSGGSLKYEQYF. CDR3 nucleotides: TGTGCCAGCAGTTACTCTGGCGGGAGCCTTAAGTACGAGCAGTACTTC.

The chain combines TRBV5-1 with TRBJ1-2; a possible D gene is TRBD1 (6 bases). V was pared by 4 bases and J by 2 bases, with 9 bases between. This CDR3 spans 13 amino acids. Germline CDR1 reads SGHRS; CDR2 reads YFSETQ. This CDR3 is CASSRDKNYGYTF. CDR3 bases: TGCGCCAGCAGCCGGGACAAAAACTATGGCTACACCTTC.

The genes are TRBV12-3 or TRBV12-4 and TRBJ1-1; D is unresolved. V lost 3 bases and J 7 bases, leaving 12 bases between the germline ends. CDR3 length equals 13 residues. This CDR3 reads CASSFGSGFEAFF. In DNA form, the CDR3 reads TGTGCCAGCAGTTTTGGGTCGGGGTTTGAAGCTTTCTTT.

The chain employs TRBV7-8 and TRBJ1-4; D gene ambiguous. In germline, CDR1 is SGHVS, CDR2 FQNEAQ. Trimming shortened V by 2 bases and J by 1 base, and 8 bases separated the two germline ends. The CDR3 spans 15 residues. The CDR3 nucleotides read TGTGCCAGCAGCTTATATACGGGAACTAATGAAAAACTGTTTTTT. This translates into CASSLYTGTNEKLFF.

This chain links TRBV2 with TRBJ2-1; D is unclear. This CDR3 is built from 14 residues. In germline, CDR1 is SNHLY, CDR2 FYNNEI. V lost 4 bases, J lost 4 bases, and 11 bases lay in between. This CDR3 is CASSGTQPYNEQFF. DNA for the CDR3: TGTGCCAGCAGTGGGACCCAGCCATACAATGAGCAGTTCTTC.

The chain links TRBV21-1 to TRBJ1-4. TRBV21-1 is a pseudogene. CDR3 length: 17 amino acids. The CDR3 DNA follows: TGTGCCAGCAGCAAAGCGACGGGGTCCCGCTCTAATGAAAAACTGTTTTTT. Translating gives CASSKATGSRSNEKLFF.

The gene calls are TRBV18 and TRBJ2-3; D unresolved. Trimming left V 2 bases short and J 2 bases short, with 5 bases between. Germline CDR1 reads KGHSH; CDR2 reads LQKENI. The CDR3 consists of 13 residues. CDR3 nucleotide sequence: TGTGCCAGCTCACCAGAGGACACAGATACGCAGTATTTT. Translated: CASSPEDTDTQYF.

The chain is built from TRBV18 and TRBJ1-3, with D hard to call. Germline CDR1 reads KGHSH; CDR2 reads LQKENI. The CDR3 contains 15 residues. V lost 0 bases and J 0 bases, leaving 6 bases between the germline ends. CDR3 in DNA: TGTGCCAGCTCACCACCCCGTGACTCTGGAAACACCATATATTTT. Translated, it gives CASSPPRDSGNTIYF.

The V call is TRBV5-1, the J call TRBJ2-3; 15 nucleotides line up with TRBD2. The CDR3 length is 17 residues. Trimming at V came to 4 bases and at J to 11 bases, leaving 14 bases not matched to a gene. CDR1 and CDR2 (germline): SGHRS, YFSETQ. The CDR3 nucleotides are TGCGCCAGCAGCCAATCCGGGACTAGCGGGAGGTTGATTAAGCAGTATTTT. Its protein product is CASSQSGTSGRLIKQYF.

This chain links TRBV7-2 with TRBJ2-3; possible D gene TRBD2, 5 bases. Trimming cost V 7 bases and J 4 bases, with 15 bases left between them. The CDR3 is 14 residues long. From germline, CDR1 is SGHTA and CDR2 FQGNSA. The CDR3 nucleotides read TGTGCCAGCAACATCTTTGGGAGCGCAGATACGCAGTATTTT. Its protein is CASNIFGSADTQYF.

This clone turned up a few times. The chain combines TRBV7-7 with TRBJ2-3; D gene ambiguous. Per germline, CDR1 SSHAT and CDR2 FNYEAQ (reference sequence). CDR3 length equals 15 residues. Trimming removed 1 base from V and 0 bases from J, with 8 bases in between. Here the CDR3 DNA reads TGTGCCAGCAGCTTAGGACGGTCTAGCACAGATACGCAGTATTTT. This encodes CASSLGRSSTDTQYF.

This clone was seen only a few times. This rearrangement joins TRBV5-1 to TRBJ2-2, with D maybe TRBD2 (6 bases). Germline assignment: CDR1 SGHRS and CDR2 YFSETQ. Trimming left V 4 bases short and J 3 bases short, with 25 bases between. The CDR3 is 19 residues long. The CDR3 region has the DNA TGCGCCAGCAGCCCGAGCCCCGGTAGCGGACTTGGTTACACCGGGGAGCTGTTTTTT. Protein sequence: CASSPSPGSGLGYTGELFF.

The chain employs TRBV5-1 and TRBJ2-5, with a weak D call TRBD1 (5 bases). Trimming cost V 5 bases and J 5 bases, with 13 bases left between them. This CDR3 is 13 amino acids long. Germline V gene lookup returns CDR1 SGHRS and CDR2 YFSETQ. DNA of the CDR3: TGCGCCAGCAGTCAGGGTTTTCACGAGACCCAGTACTTC. It codes for CASSQGFHETQYF.

This chain connects TRBV10-1 to TRBJ2-7; 9 bases align to TRBD2. Germline V gene sequence: CDR1 WNHNN, CDR2 SYGVQD (reference sequence). With 7 bases clipped from V and 0 bases from J, the junction kept 10 bases outside the gene matches. This CDR3 is 16 amino acids long. The CDR3 DNA is TGCGCCAGCACATCGGTAGCGGGAGAAAACTCCTACGAGCAGTACTTC. Translation gives CASTSVAGENSYEQYF.

V usage is TRBV3-1 (or the pseudogene TRBV3-2) and J usage is TRBJ2-7; 10 bases line up with TRBD1. J lost 5 bases, V lost 3 bases, and 7 bases had no gene match. CDR1 is LGHDT, CDR2 YNNKEL, per germline (reference sequence). The CDR3 extends over 15 amino acids. This CDR3 is CASSHPGTGVDEQYF. CDR3 nucleotide sequence: TGTGCCAGCAGCCACCCCGGGACAGGGGTTGACGAGCAGTACTTC.